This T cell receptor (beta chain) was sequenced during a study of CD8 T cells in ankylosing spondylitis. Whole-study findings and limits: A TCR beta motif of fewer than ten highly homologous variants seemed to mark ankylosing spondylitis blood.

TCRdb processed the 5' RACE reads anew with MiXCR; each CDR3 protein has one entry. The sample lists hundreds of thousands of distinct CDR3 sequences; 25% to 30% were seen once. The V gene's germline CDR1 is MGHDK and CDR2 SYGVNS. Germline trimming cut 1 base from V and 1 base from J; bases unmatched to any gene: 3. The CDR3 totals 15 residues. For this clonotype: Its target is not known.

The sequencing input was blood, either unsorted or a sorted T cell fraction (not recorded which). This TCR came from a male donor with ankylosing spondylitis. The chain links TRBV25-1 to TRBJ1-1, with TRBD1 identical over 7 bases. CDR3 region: CASSESTGSNTEAFF. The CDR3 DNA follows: TGTGCCAGCAGTGAATCGACAGGGTCGAACACTGAAGCTTTCTTT.